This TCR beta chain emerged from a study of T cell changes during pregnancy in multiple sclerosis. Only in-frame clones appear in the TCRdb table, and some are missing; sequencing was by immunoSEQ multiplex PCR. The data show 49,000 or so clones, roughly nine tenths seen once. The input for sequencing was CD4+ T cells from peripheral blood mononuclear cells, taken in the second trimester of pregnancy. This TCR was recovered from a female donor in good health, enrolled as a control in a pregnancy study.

CDR3 DNA: TGTGCCAGCTCACCATCCCGGGAGGGGGGGACTGAAGCTTTCTTT. Protein: CASSPSREGGTEAFF. The rearrangement links TRBV18 to TRBJ1-1; TRBD1 might be the D (6 bases). V was trimmed by 2 bases and J by 5 bases, leaving 15 bases between them. The length of the CDR3 is 15 residues. CDR1 is KGHSH, CDR2 LQKENI, per germline. Drawing the rest from reference TRBV18 and TRBJ1-1, the complete variable domain is NAGVMQNPRHLVRRRGQEARLRCSPMKGHSHVYWYRQLPEEGLKFMVYLQKENIIDESGMPKERFSAEFPKEGPSILRIQQVVRGDSAAYFCASSPSREGGTEAFFGQGTRLTVV.